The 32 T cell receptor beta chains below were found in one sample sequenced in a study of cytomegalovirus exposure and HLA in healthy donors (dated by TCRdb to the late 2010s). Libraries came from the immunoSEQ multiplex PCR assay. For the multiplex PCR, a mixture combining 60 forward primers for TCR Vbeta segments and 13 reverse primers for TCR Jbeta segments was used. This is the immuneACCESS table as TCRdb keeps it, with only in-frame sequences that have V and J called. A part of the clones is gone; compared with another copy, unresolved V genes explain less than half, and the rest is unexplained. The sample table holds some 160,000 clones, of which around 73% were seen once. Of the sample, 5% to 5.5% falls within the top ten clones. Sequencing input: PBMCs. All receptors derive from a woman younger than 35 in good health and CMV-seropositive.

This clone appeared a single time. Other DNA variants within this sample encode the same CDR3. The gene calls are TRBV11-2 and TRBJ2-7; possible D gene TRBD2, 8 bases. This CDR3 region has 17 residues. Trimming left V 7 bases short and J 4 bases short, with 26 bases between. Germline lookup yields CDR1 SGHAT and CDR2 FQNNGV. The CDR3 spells CASTSGGGRQRGYEQYF. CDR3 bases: TGTGCCAGCACCTCAGGGGGGGGGCGGCAGCGGGGGTACGAGCAGTACTTC.

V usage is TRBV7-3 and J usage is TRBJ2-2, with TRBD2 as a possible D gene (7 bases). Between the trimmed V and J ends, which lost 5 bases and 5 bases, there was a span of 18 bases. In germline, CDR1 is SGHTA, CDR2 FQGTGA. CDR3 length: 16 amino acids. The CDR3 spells CASSPTGGRGTGELFF. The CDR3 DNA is TGTGCCAGCAGCCCCACGGGGGGCCGGGGAACCGGGGAGCTGTTTTTT.

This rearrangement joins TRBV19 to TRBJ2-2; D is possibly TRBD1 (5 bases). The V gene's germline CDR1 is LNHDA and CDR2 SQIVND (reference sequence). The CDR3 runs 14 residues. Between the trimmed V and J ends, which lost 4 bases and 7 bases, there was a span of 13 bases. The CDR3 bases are TGTGCCAGTAGTAATCTGGGGCAAGACGGGGAGCTGTTTTTT. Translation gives CASSNLGQDGELFF.

The CDR3 sequence is CASRRSRPGGPTNTEAFF. The CDR3 DNA follows: TGTGCCAGTAGAAGATCTCGCCCAGGGGGCCCGACGAACACTGAAGCTTTCTTT. The chain combines TRBV19 with TRBJ1-1; 8 bases align to TRBD1. V gave up 6 bases and J gave up 1 base; unmatched junction bases: 16. The CDR3 spans 18 residues. The germline V gene encodes CDR1 LNHDA and CDR2 SQIVND (reference sequence).

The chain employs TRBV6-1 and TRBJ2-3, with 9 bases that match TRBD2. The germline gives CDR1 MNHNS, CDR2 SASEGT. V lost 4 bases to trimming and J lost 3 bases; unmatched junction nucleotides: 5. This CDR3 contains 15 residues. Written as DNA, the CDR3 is TGTGCCAGCAGTGTCGTTAGCGGGGGAACAGATACGCAGTATTTT. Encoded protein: CASSVVSGGTDTQYF.

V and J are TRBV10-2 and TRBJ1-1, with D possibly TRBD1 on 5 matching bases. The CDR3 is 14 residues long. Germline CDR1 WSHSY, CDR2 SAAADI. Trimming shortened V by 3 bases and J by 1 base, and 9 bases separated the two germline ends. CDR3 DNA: TGCGCCAGCAGTGACCCGCAGGGGAACACTGAAGCTTTCTTT. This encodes CASSDPQGNTEAFF.

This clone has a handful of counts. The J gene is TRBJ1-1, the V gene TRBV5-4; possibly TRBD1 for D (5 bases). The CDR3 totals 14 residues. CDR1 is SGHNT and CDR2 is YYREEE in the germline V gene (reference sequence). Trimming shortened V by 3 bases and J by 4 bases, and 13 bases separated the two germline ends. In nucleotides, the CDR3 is TGTGCCAGCAGCTCAGGGTTGGGGGGCACTGAAGCTTTCTTT. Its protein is CASSSGLGGTEAFF.

The CDR3 here is CASSQVGQGEHQPQHF. The CDR3 nucleotides are TGCGCCAGCAGCCAAGTGGGACAGGGAGAGCATCAGCCCCAGCATTTT. The chain is built from TRBV4-3 and TRBJ1-5, with 9 bases identical to TRBD1. The junction had 6 bases not matched to a gene; V was cut back by 1 base and J by 5 bases. The CDR3 runs to 16 residues. Germline V CDR1 and CDR2: LGHNA, YSLEER.

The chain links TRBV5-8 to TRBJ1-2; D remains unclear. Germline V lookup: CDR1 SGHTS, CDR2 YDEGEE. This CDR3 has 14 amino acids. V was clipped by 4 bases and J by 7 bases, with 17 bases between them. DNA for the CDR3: TGTGCCAGCAGCCCGGACGAGGGCAGGCCTGGCTACACCTTC. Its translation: CASSPDEGRPGYTF.

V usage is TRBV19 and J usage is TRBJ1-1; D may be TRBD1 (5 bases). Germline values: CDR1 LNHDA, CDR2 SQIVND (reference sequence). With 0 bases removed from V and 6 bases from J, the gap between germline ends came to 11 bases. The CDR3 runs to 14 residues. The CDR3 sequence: CASSIDRVSSEAFF. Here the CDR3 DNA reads TGTGCCAGTAGTATAGACAGGGTCTCATCTGAAGCTTTCTTT.

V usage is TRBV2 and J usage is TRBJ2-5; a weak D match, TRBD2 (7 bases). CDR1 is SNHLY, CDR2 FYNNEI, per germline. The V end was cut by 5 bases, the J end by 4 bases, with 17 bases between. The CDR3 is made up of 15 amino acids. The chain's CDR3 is CASSQVGGAGETQYF. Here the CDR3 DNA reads TGTGCCAGCAGTCAGGTTGGGGGGGCCGGAGAGACCCAGTACTTC.

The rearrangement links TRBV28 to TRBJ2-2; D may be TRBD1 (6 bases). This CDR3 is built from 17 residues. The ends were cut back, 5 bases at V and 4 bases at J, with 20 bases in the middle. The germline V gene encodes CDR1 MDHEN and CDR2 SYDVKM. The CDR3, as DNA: TGTGCCAGCAGTCCACCCGACAGGTGGGGTTCCACCGGGGAGCTGTTTTTT. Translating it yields CASSPPDRWGSTGELFF.

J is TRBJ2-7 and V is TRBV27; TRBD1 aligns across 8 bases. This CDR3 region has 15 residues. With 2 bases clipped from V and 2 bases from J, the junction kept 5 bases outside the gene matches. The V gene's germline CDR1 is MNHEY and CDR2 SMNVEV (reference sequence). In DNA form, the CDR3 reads TGTGCCAGCAGTTTACTTGGGACAGGCGCCTACGAGCAGTACTTC. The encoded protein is CASSLLGTGAYEQYF.

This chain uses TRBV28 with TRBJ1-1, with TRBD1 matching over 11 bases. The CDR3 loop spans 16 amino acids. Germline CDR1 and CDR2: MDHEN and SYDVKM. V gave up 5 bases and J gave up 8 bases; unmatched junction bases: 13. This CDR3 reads CASSHSRDRGYQEAFF. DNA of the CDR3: TGTGCCAGCAGTCATAGTCGGGACAGGGGGTACCAGGAAGCTTTCTTT.

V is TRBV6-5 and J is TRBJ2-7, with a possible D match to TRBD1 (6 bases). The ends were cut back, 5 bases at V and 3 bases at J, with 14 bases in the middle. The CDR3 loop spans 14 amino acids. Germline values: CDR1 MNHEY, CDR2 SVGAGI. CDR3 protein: CASSKWTDRYEQYF. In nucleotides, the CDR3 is TGTGCCAGCAGTAAGTGGACAGACCGCTACGAGCAGTACTTC.

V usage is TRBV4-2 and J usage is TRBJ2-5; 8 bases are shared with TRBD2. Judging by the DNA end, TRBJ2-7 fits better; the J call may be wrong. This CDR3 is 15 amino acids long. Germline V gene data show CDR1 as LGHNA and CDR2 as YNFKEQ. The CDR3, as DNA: TGTGCCAGCAGCCAAGCGGGAGGGGCTGCGGACGAGCAGTACTTC. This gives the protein CASSQAGGAADEQYF.

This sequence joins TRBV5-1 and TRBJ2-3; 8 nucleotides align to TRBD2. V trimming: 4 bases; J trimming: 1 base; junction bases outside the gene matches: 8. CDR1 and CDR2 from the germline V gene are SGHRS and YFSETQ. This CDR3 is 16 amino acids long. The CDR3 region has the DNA TGCGCCAGCAGCGTGGGGGTTAGCGGGGGCACAGATACGCAGTATTTT. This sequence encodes CASSVGVSGGTDTQYF.

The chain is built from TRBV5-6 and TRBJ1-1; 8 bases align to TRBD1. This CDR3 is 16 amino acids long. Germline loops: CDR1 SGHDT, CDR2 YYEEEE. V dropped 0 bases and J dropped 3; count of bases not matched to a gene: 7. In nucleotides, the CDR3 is TGTGCCAGCAGCTTGGAACGACAGGGGCCGTACACTGAAGCTTTCTTT. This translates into CASSLERQGPYTEAFF.

Here the CDR3 DNA reads TGTGCCAGTAGTTGGGGACAGGCCCACAATGAGCAGTTCTTC. This translates into CASSWGQAHNEQFF. V and J are TRBV19 and TRBJ2-1; TRBD1 matches 8 bases. J lost 5 bases, V lost 5 bases, and 5 bases had no gene match. Germline V gene lookup returns CDR1 LNHDA and CDR2 SQIVND (reference sequence). The CDR3 contains 14 residues.

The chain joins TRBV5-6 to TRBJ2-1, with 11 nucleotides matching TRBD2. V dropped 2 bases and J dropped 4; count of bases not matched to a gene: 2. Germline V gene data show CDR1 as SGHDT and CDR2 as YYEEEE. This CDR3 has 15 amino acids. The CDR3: CASSFSGGGYNEQFF. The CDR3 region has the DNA TGTGCCAGCAGCTTTAGCGGGGGGGGATACAATGAGCAGTTCTTC.

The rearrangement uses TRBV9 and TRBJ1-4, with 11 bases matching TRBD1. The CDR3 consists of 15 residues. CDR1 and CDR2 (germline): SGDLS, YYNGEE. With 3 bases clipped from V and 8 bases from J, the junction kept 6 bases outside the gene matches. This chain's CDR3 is CASSEGTGGYEKLFF. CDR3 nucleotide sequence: TGTGCCAGCAGCGAGGGGACAGGGGGGTACGAAAAACTGTTTTTT. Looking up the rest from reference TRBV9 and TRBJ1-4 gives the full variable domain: DSGVTQTPKHLITATGQRVTLRCSPRSGDLSVYWYQQSLDQGLQFLIQYYNGEERAKGNILERFSAQQFPDLHSELNLSSLELGDSALYFCASSEGTGGYEKLFFGSGTQLSVL.

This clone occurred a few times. The CDR3 bases are TGTGCCAGCAGCCTCCAGGGAACTGAAGCTTTCTTT. Translating it yields CASSLQGTEAFF. The chain links TRBV28 to TRBJ1-1; weak D call: TRBD1 (5 bases). Germline loops: CDR1 MDHEN, CDR2 SYDVKM. The germline V and J ends were trimmed by 6 bases and 5 bases, with 10 bases remaining between them. CDR3 length: 12 residues.

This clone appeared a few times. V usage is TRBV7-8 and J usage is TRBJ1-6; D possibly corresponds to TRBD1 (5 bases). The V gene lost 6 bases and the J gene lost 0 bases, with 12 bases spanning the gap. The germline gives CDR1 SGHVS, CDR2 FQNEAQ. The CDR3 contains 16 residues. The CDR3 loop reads CASSFDSSSYNSPLHF. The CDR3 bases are TGTGCCAGCAGTTTCGACAGCAGCTCCTATAATTCACCCCTCCACTTT.

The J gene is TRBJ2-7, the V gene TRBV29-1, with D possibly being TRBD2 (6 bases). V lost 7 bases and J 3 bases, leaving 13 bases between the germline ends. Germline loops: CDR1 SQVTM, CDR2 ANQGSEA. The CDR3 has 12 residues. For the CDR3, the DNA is TGCAGCGGCCGGGACTCCGGCTACGAGCAGTACTTC. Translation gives CSGRDSGYEQYF.

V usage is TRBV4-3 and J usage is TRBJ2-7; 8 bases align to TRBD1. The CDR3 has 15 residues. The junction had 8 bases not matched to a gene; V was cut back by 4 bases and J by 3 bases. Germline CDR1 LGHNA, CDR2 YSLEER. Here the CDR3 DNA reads TGCGCCAGCAGCCCCGCCGGACAGGGTGGCTACGAGCAGTACTTC. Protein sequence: CASSPAGQGGYEQYF.

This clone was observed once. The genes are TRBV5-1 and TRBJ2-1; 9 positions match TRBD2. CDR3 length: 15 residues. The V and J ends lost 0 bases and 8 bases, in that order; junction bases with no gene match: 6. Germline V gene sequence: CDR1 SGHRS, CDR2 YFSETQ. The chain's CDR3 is CASSLASGGPDEQFF. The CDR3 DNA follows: TGCGCCAGCAGCTTGGCCAGCGGGGGGCCCGATGAGCAGTTCTTC.

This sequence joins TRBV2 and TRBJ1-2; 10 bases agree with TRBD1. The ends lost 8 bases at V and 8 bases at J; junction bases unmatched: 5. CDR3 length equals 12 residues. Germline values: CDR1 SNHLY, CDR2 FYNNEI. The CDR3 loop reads CASLGTGDGYTF. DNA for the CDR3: TGTGCCAGCCTGGGGACAGGGGACGGCTACACCTTC.

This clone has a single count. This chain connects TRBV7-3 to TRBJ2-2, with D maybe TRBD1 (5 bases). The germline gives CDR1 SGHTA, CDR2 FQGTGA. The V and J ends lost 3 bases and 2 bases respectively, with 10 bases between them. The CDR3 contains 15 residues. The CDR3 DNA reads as TGTGCCAGCAGCTTTTGGGGCGGTAACACCGGGGAGCTGTTTTTT. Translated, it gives CASSFWGGNTGELFF.

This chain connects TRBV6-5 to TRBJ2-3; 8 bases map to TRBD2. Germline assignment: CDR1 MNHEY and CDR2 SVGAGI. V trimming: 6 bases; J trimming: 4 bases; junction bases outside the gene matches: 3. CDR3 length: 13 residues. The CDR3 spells CASRRGAPDTQYF. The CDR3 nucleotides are TGTGCCAGCAGGCGGGGGGCCCCAGATACGCAGTATTTT.

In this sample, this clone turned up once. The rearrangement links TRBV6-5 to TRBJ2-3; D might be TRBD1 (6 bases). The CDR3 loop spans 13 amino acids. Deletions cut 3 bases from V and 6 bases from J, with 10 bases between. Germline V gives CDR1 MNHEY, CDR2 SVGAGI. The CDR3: CASSYNRADTQYF. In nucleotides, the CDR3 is TGTGCCAGCAGTTATAACAGGGCTGATACGCAGTATTTT.

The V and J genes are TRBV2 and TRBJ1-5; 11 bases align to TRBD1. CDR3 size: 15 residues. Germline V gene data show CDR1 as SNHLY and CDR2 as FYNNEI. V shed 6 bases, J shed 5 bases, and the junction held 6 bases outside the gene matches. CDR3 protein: CASSTDRGRDQPQHF. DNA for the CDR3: TGTGCCAGCAGCACGGACAGGGGGCGAGATCAGCCCCAGCATTTT.

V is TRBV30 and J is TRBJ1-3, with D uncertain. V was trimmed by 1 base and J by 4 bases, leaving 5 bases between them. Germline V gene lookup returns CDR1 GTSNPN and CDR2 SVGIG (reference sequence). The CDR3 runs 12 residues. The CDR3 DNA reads TGTGCCTGGAGTGACGGGGGAAACACCATATATTTT. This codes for CAWSDGGNTIYF.